This TCR beta chain is from a study of beta chain features in type 1 diabetes. Study overall: Cell yields, gender and age were comparable in patients and healthy donors. Overall study results and limits: Patients showed naive, central memory and Treg TCRB repertoires that appeared more similar than those of healthy donors. Across all four CD4+ subsets, people with type 1 diabetes showed modestly shorter TCRB CDR3s. A potential PCR bias toward shorter templates would be equal in patient and control samples.

J was trimmed by 4 bases and V by 5 bases; bases with no gene match: 8. Germline values: CDR1 SGHTA, CDR2 FQGNSA. The CDR3 length is 15 residues. On this clone itself: Its antigen is not identified.

Expressed TCRB transcripts were sequenced because the entire RNA isolate underwent reverse transcription. Sequencing was performed with immunoSEQ multiplex PCR; in TCRdb, only in-frame clones are kept and a portion is missing. The sample consists of about 300,000 clones, 7.5% to 9.5% of them appearing once. Sequences were obtained from central memory CD4+ T cells from blood. V and J are TRBV7-2 and TRBJ2-3; 8 positions match TRBD2. This TCR was sampled from a woman between 18 and 29 years old in good health. The CDR3: CASSPTQRGPDTQYF. In DNA, the CDR3 is TGTGCCAGCAGCCCAACCCAGCGGGGGCCAGATACGCAGTATTTT.